This T cell receptor (beta chain) was documented in a study of blood T cell repertoires in COVID-19. Authors' processing steps: Reference gene primer amplification yielded estimated nucleated cell counts. The protocol was immunoSEQ multiplex PCR, while the TCRdb copy is restricted to in-frame clones and leaves out a portion. The DNA gave D and trimming, while V, J and clone size come from that table. Here the sample spans around 100,000 clones, 75% to 90% being singletons. Between the trimmed V and J ends, which lost 6 bases and 6 bases, there was a span of 12 bases. The CDR3 consists of 13 residues. Germline values: CDR1 SNHLY, CDR2 FYNNEI.

Sequenced material: peripheral blood. This receptor was obtained from a man aged 55-75 years with acute or convalescent COVID-19. The chain joins TRBV2 to TRBJ1-5; tentatively, D is TRBD1 (6 bases). The CDR3: CASRGGRSQPQHF. The CDR3 DNA sequence: TGTGCCAGCAGAGGGGGAAGGAGTCAGCCCCAGCATTTT.